The clone carrying this T cell receptor (beta chain) appeared a few times. Its target is unknown. The data were taken from a study of response to subunit inactivated influenza vaccine. General study findings and limits: After each seasonal influenza vaccination, few new T cells are recruited, the authors suggested.

The V end lost 3 bases, the J end lost 0 bases, and 14 bases lay between the germline ends. CDR3 length: 16 amino acids. Looked up from germline, CDR1 is KGHSH and CDR2 is LQKENI. TCRdb fed the RT-PCR reads into MiXCR, producing one record per CDR3 protein. The sample shows approximately 490,000 distinct CDR3 sequences, under 8.5% of them seen only once. Sample: PBMCs from blood, taken around 2 years after vaccination. The V gene is TRBV18, the J gene TRBJ1-1, with D possibly matching TRBD1 (5 bases). This TCR derives from a man between 50 and 69 years old who received an inactivated influenza vaccine. CDR3 sequence reads: CASSPRDGLMNTEAFF. The CDR3 bases are TGTGCCAGCTCACCTAGGGACGGCCTAATGAACACTGAAGCTTTCTTT.